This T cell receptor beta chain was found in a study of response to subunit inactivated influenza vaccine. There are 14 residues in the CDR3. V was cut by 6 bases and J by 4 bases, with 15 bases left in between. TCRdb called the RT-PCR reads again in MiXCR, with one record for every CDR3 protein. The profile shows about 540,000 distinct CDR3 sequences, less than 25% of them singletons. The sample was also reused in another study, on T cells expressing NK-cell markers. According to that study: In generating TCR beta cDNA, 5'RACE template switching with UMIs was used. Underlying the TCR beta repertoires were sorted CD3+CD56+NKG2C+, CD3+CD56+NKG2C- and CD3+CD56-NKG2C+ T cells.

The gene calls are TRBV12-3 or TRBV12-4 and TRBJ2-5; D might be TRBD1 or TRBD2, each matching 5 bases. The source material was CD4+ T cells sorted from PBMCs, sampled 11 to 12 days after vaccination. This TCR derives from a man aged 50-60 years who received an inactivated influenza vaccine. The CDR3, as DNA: TGTGCCAGCAGCCCGACCGGGACCCCAGAGACCCAGTACTTC. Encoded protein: CASSPTGTPETQYF.